A single sample gave rise to the 8 T cell receptor beta chains below, sequenced in a study of blood T cell repertoires in COVID-19. The assay was immunoSEQ multiplex PCR, and TCRdb's table has in-frame clones only and misses some. Among 75,000 to 90,000 clones, roughly 86% were seen once, and the ten largest hold around 7.3%. Sequenced sample: peripheral blood. The receptor set was obtained from a man at least 80 years old with active or convalescent COVID-19.

The V gene is TRBV11-2, the J gene TRBJ2-2, with D possibly being TRBD2 (5 bases). Looked up from germline, CDR1 is SGHAT and CDR2 is FQNNGV. Trimming stripped 3 bases from V and 4 bases from J, with 12 bases between. The CDR3 runs to 15 residues. The CDR3 spells CASSLGSRGTGELFF. The CDR3, as DNA: TGTGCCAGCAGCTTGGGTAGTCGGGGCACCGGGGAGCTGTTTTTT.

This chain joins TRBV2 and TRBJ1-1; the D gene is possibly TRBD1 (5 bases). Germline V gene sequence: CDR1 SNHLY, CDR2 FYNNEI. The germline V and J ends were trimmed by 5 bases and 1 base, with 8 bases remaining between them. The CDR3 length is 13 residues. CDR3 sequence reads: CASSRTQNTEAFF. In DNA form, the CDR3 reads TGTGCCAGCAGTCGGACACAGAACACTGAAGCTTTCTTT.

The gene calls are TRBV28 and TRBJ1-2; TRBD1 might be the D (5 bases). Trimming shortened V by 6 bases and J by 2 bases, and 7 bases separated the two germline ends. This CDR3 contains 12 residues. The germline CDR1 and CDR2 sequences are MDHEN and SYDVKM. The chain's CDR3 is CASRRQNYGYTF. CDR3 DNA: TGTGCCAGCAGGAGACAGAACTATGGCTACACCTTC.

The V gene is TRBV9, the J gene TRBJ1-3; TRBD1 is a possible D gene (5 bases). Trimming stripped 8 bases from V and 3 bases from J, with 15 bases between. The V gene's germline CDR1 is SGDLS and CDR2 YYNGEE. This CDR3 has 14 residues. CDR3 loop: CASRGSLGGNTIYF. In DNA, the CDR3 is TGTGCCAGTCGGGGGAGTTTGGGTGGAAACACCATATATTTT.

The chain employs TRBV6-5 and TRBJ2-3; 7 bases agree with TRBD2. The V gene end was trimmed by 6 bases and the J gene end by 4 bases; junction bases not matched to a gene: 1. Germline V gene sequence: CDR1 MNHEY, CDR2 SVGAGI. The CDR3 covers 12 residues. This CDR3 reads CASRGGADTQYF. In DNA form, the CDR3 reads TGTGCCAGCAGGGGGGGGGCAGATACGCAGTATTTT.

The chain couples TRBV5-6 to TRBJ1-2, with TRBD1 matching 8 bases. The ends lost 4 bases at V and 4 bases at J; junction bases unmatched: 9. Germline CDR1 SGHDT, CDR2 YYEEEE. The CDR3 is 15 residues long. The DNA of the CDR3 is TGTGCCAGCAGCACCCACGGACAGGGTACCTATGGCTACACCTTC. Translation: CASSTHGQGTYGYTF.

The J gene is TRBJ1-2, the V gene TRBV11-3; 11 bases line up with TRBD1. Germline CDR1 reads SGHNT; CDR2 reads YENEEA. After removal of 5 bases from V and 2 bases from J, the junction contained 4 bases not matched to a gene. CDR3 length: 15 amino acids. DNA of the CDR3: TGTGCCAGCAGCCTCAGGACAGGGGGCAACTATGGCTACACCTTC. Amino acid sequence: CASSLRTGGNYGYTF. Supplemented by reference TRBV11-3 and TRBJ1-2, the full variable domain reads EAGVVQSPRYKIIEKKQPVAFWCNPISGHNTLYWYLQNLGQGPELLIRYENEEAVDDSQLPKDRFSAERLKGVDSTLKIQPAELGDSAVYLCASSLRTGGNYGYTFGSGTRLTVV.

This chain links TRBV18 with TRBJ1-2, with D possibly TRBD1 on 5 matching bases. V was pared by 0 bases and J by 7 bases, with 18 bases between. CDR3 length equals 16 residues. Germline V gene sequence: CDR1 KGHSH, CDR2 LQKENI. The CDR3 DNA sequence: TGTGCCAGCTCACCACCGTTCGGAACGGGGGTCGGTGGCTACACCTTC. It specifies CASSPPFGTGVGGYTF.